The 9 T cell receptor beta chains below all came from one sample that was sequenced in a study of T cells in Graves' hyperthyroidism and ophthalmopathy. The TCR beta CDR3 regions underwent amplification using RNA transcripts as the source. The HTBI primer set was used in a first-round RT-PCR of the TCR CDR3. TCRdb itself ran the multiplex PCR reads through MiXCR, one entry per CDR3 protein. The sample lists around 450,000 distinct CDR3 sequences, roughly 13% occurring once. The sequencing sample was made of blood. The receptors here all came from a woman aged 18-29 years with Graves' hyperthyroidism.

As DNA, the CDR3 is TGTGCCAGCAGCGTGGGCGGTGACGAAGCTTTCTTT. Residues: CASSVGGDEAFF. The V and J genes are TRBV13 and TRBJ1-1; the D is unclear. CDR3 length: 12 residues. V was shortened by 5 bases and J by 8 bases, with 12 bases between the two germline ends. In germline, CDR1 is PRHDT, CDR2 FYEKMQ (reference sequence).

There are many counts of this clonotype. The genes are TRBV12-5 and TRBJ2-7, with 13 bases matching TRBD2. Germline CDR1 and CDR2: LGHNT and FRNRAP. V was pared by 1 base and J by 3 bases, with 9 bases of the junction left unmatched. This CDR3 spans 18 amino acids. CDR3 loop: CASGLALPTSGRFYEQYF. In DNA, the CDR3 is TGTGCTAGTGGTTTGGCACTCCCGACTAGCGGGAGGTTCTACGAGCAGTACTTC.

The chain couples TRBV29-1 to TRBJ2-7; no reliable D call. Germline V gene sequence: CDR1 SQVTM, CDR2 ANQGSEA. This CDR3 is built from 11 residues. V lost 4 bases and J 2 bases, leaving 6 bases between the germline ends. The DNA for the CDR3 is TGCAGCGTTGGGGTAGCCTACGAGCAGTACTTC. It codes for CSVGVAYEQYF.

This clonotype has a count of ten or more. A much larger clone lies a single base off, so this may be a read error. V is TRBV7-3 and J is TRBJ2-1, with 7 bases identical to TRBD2. Germline-derived CDR1 and CDR2 are SGHTA and FQGTGA. The CDR3 length is 13 residues. Trimming took 5 bases from V and 11 from J; bases not matched to a gene: 9. As DNA, the CDR3 is TGTGCCAGCAGCCGGGACTATACTCTTAAGCAGTTCTTC. The encoded protein is CASSRDYTLKQFF.

This rearrangement joins TRBV12-3 or TRBV12-4 to TRBJ1-3; 10 bases agree with TRBD1. The length of the CDR3 is 17 residues. J lost 2 bases, V lost 4 bases, and 8 bases had no gene match. The CDR3 nucleotides are TGTGCCAGCAGTTCAACTACCGGGACAGGGGCTGGAAACACCATATATTTT. Translation gives CASSSTTGTGAGNTIYF.

CDR3 sequence reads: CASSARDPPFAERETDTGELFF. The CDR3 region has the DNA TGTGCCAGCAGCGCCCGGGACCCCCCATTTGCCGAGCGGGAGACAGACACCGGGGAGCTGTTTTTT. V is TRBV9 and J is TRBJ2-2; TRBD2 agrees at 8 bases. V was pared by 3 bases and J by 3 bases, with 25 bases of the junction left unmatched. CDR1 SGDLS and CDR2 YYNGEE come from the germline V gene. CDR3 length: 22 amino acids.

The V gene is TRBV14, the J gene TRBJ1-2; D unclear. CDR1 and CDR2 from the germline V gene are SGHDN and FVKESK. Trimming took 3 bases from V and 1 from J, leaving 6 bases between them. This CDR3 is built from 13 residues. CDR3 nucleotide sequence: TGTGCCAGCAGCCAGGCCCGTAACTATGGCTACACCTTC. It codes for CASSQARNYGYTF.

The V gene is TRBV29-1, the J gene TRBJ1-1; TRBD1 aligns across 9 bases. After removal of 7 bases from V and 0 bases from J, the junction contained 12 bases not matched to a gene. The CDR3 length is 16 residues. Germline CDR1 SQVTM, CDR2 ANQGSEA. CDR3 sequence (DNA): TGCAGCGCAGCCTCGAGACAGGGGGTGGTGAACACTGAAGCTTTCTTT. Its protein product is CSAASRQGVVNTEAFF. Drawing the rest from reference TRBV29-1 and TRBJ1-1, the complete variable domain is SAVISQKPSRDICQRGTSLTIQCQVDSQVTMMFWYRQQPGQSLTLIATANQGSEATYESGFVIDKFPISRPNLTFSTLTVSNMSPEDSSIYLCSAASRQGVVNTEAFFGQGTRLTVV.

The V gene is TRBV7-9, the J gene TRBJ1-4; D is unclear. V was shortened by 5 bases and J by 0 bases, with 13 bases between the two germline ends. The V gene's germline CDR1 is SEHNR and CDR2 FQNEAQ (reference sequence). The CDR3 sequence is 16 residues long. The CDR3 loop reads CASSSLGGATNEKLFF. The CDR3 nucleotides read TGTGCCAGCAGCAGCCTGGGAGGAGCAACTAATGAAAAACTGTTTTTT.